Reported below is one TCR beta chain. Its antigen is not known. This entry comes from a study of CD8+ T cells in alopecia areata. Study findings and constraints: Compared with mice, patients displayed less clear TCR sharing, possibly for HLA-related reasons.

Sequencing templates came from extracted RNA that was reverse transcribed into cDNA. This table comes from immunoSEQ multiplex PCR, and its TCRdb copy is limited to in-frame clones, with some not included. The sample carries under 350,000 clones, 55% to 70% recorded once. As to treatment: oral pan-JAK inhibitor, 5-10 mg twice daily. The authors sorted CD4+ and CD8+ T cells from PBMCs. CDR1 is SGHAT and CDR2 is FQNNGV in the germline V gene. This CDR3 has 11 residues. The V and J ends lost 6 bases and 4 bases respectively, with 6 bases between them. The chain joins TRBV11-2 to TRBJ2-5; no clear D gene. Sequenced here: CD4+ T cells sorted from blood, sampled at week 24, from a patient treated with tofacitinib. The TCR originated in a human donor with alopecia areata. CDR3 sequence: CASREGETQYF. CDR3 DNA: TGTGCCAGCAGGGAAGGAGAGACCCAGTACTTC.